This T cell receptor beta chain appears in the sequencing data of a study of shared clonotypes between healthy human individuals. A word on this clone: In the same sample, other DNA sequences code for this CDR3.

Across several immunoSEQ plates, the genomic DNA of each subset was split evenly. Here immunoSEQ multiplex PCR was the method, and the copy in TCRdb shows in-frame clones only, minus some. The sample carries about 450,000 clones, roughly 83% recorded once. V shed 5 bases and J shed 1 base, with 9 bases lying between them. Germline-derived CDR1 and CDR2 are SQVTM and ANQGSEA. The CDR3 covers 12 residues. The receptor was isolated from a woman aged 40 to 50 in good health. Some clones in this sample may be carry-over from other donors' samples. The source material was PBMCs. The chain couples TRBV29-1 to TRBJ2-7; tentatively, D is TRBD2 (6 bases). In nucleotides, the CDR3 is TGCAGCGTTTCCGGGAGTTCCTACGAGCAGTACTTC. The encoded protein is CSVSGSSYEQYF.